Following are 22 T cell receptor beta chains from one sample sequenced in a study of blood T cell repertoires in COVID-19. Assay: immunoSEQ multiplex PCR; the TCRdb copy retains only in-frame clones and omits some. The sample yields a few hundred thousand clones, around 89% seen once. Input material: peripheral blood. The source is an older man with acute or convalescent COVID-19.

V and J are TRBV7-9 and TRBJ1-2; D ambiguous. This CDR3 is 13 amino acids long. Germline V gives CDR1 SEHNR, CDR2 FQNEAQ (reference sequence). Deletions cut 5 bases from V and 4 bases from J, with 11 bases between. Written as DNA, the CDR3 is TGTGCCAGCAGCGATGAAAGCGGCTATGGCTACACCTTC. This translates into CASSDESGYGYTF.

The V gene is TRBV28, the J gene TRBJ2-7; TRBD2 aligns across 11 bases. CDR3 length: 17 residues. V shed 4 bases and J 6 bases; nucleotides not matched to a gene: 14. Germline assignment: CDR1 MDHEN and CDR2 SYDVKM. The CDR3 DNA reads TGTGCCAGCAGTTCGATCAATAGCGGGAGGGCCTTTGGCGAGCAGTACTTC. Encoded protein: CASSSINSGRAFGEQYF.

The CDR3 loop reads CSVGGRTNYGYTF. The CDR3 DNA sequence: TGCAGCGTTGGGGGCAGGACTAACTATGGCTACACCTTC. The chain combines TRBV29-1 with TRBJ1-2; possibly TRBD1 for D (5 bases). Germline V gene sequence: CDR1 SQVTM, CDR2 ANQGSEA. Trimming removed 4 bases at V and 0 bases at J, with 9 bases between. There are 13 residues in the CDR3.

This rearrangement joins TRBV18 to TRBJ2-1; no clear D. The germline gives CDR1 KGHSH, CDR2 LQKENI. Trimming took 3 bases from V and 1 from J, leaving 16 bases between them. The CDR3 loop spans 17 amino acids. DNA of the CDR3: TGTGCCAGCTCACCCGCGCCGGAGACGCTATCCTACAATGAGCAGTTCTTC. This translates into CASSPAPETLSYNEQFF.

The rearrangement links TRBV7-3 to TRBJ2-2, with 14 positions matching TRBD2. The CDR3 runs to 16 residues. CDR1 and CDR2 (germline): SGHTA, FQGTGA. V lost 5 bases, J lost 5 bases, and 4 bases stayed unmatched. CDR3 nucleotides: TGTGCCAGCAGCACCGGGACTAGCGGGAGAACCGGGGAGCTGTTTTTT. Amino acid sequence: CASSTGTSGRTGELFF.

This chain joins TRBV20-1 and TRBJ2-7; tentatively, D is TRBD2 (6 bases). CDR3 length: 11 amino acids. Germline V gene sequence: CDR1 DFQATT, CDR2 SNEGSKA (reference sequence). Trimming took off 3 bases at V and 4 bases at J, with 7 bases between the two ends. As DNA, the CDR3 is TGCAGTGCTAGGGGGGGTTACGAGCAGTACTTC. Its translation is CSARGGYEQYF.

The rearrangement joins TRBV7-8 to TRBJ2-5, with D possibly matching TRBD1 (6 bases). Deletions cut 4 bases from V and 2 bases from J, with 17 bases between. The germline gives CDR1 SGHVS, CDR2 FQNEAQ. The CDR3 spans 16 residues. CDR3 loop: CASSSQQGARQETQYF. In DNA, the CDR3 is TGTGCCAGCAGCTCACAACAGGGCGCCAGACAAGAGACCCAGTACTTC.

V gene TRBV7-2 combines with J gene TRBJ2-1; 7 bases align to TRBD1. Trimming at V came to 4 bases and at J to 10 bases, leaving 10 bases not matched to a gene. Germline V gene sequence: CDR1 SGHTA, CDR2 FQGNSA. The CDR3 has 14 amino acids. CDR3 loop: CASSSKTGSGEQFF. CDR3 sequence (DNA): TGTGCCAGCAGCTCCAAGACAGGGAGTGGCGAGCAGTTCTTC.

This chain connects TRBV25-1 to TRBJ2-3; 8 bases map to TRBD1. V trimming: 1 base; J trimming: 0 bases; junction bases outside the gene matches: 6. Germline V gene sequence: CDR1 MGHDK, CDR2 SYGVNS. The CDR3 is 17 amino acids. CDR3: CASSEFAGTGSTDTQYF. CDR3 DNA: TGTGCCAGCAGTGAATTCGCCGGGACAGGTAGCACAGATACGCAGTATTTT.

V gene TRBV19 combines with J gene TRBJ1-1; 7 bases map to TRBD1. CDR1 LNHDA and CDR2 SQIVND come from the germline V gene (reference sequence). After removal of 4 bases from V and 1 base from J, the junction contained 6 bases not matched to a gene. This CDR3 comprises 15 residues. For the CDR3, the DNA is TGTGCCAGTAGTACTAGACAGGGATCGAACACTGAAGCTTTCTTT. Translated, it gives CASSTRQGSNTEAFF.

The chain joins TRBV5-1 to TRBJ2-7; D may be TRBD2 (6 bases). CDR3 size: 14 residues. CDR1 and CDR2 from the germline V gene are SGHRS and YFSETQ. Trimming removed 2 bases at V and 6 bases at J, with 15 bases between. CDR3 amino acids: CASSFITGVVEQYF. CDR3 coding DNA: TGCGCCAGCAGCTTTATTACGGGAGTTGTCGAGCAGTACTTC.

This chain joins TRBV5-1 and TRBJ1-5; D uncertain. V gave up 0 bases and J gave up 7 bases, with 11 bases separating them. The CDR3 has 14 residues. Germline CDR1 reads SGHRS; CDR2 reads YFSETQ. The CDR3 loop is CASSLGGVGQPQHF. The CDR3 nucleotides read TGCGCCAGCAGCTTGGGCGGGGTGGGACAGCCCCAGCATTTT.

This sequence joins TRBV9 and TRBJ1-5, with D uncertain. Germline V CDR1 and CDR2: SGDLS, YYNGEE. V dropped 4 bases and J dropped 6 bases, with 17 bases sitting between them. CDR3 size: 15 residues. The CDR3 DNA is TGTGCCAGCAGCACCGGAGGAGGGTCGGGTCAGCCCCAGCATTTT. Its translation: CASSTGGGSGQPQHF.

The V call is TRBV7-9, the J call TRBJ2-5, with 7 bases that match TRBD1. Trimming took 5 bases from V and 5 from J; bases not matched to a gene: 11. Germline values: CDR1 SEHNR, CDR2 FQNEAQ (reference sequence). The CDR3 spans 15 residues. The CDR3 sequence is CASSPEGARIETQYF. In DNA, the CDR3 is TGTGCCAGCAGCCCCGAGGGGGCGAGGATTGAGACCCAGTACTTC.

This clone was recorded once. The rearrangement joins TRBV5-4 to TRBJ2-1, with 7 bases aligning to TRBD1. The CDR3 consists of 18 residues. V lost 0 bases, J lost 8 bases, and 17 bases stayed unmatched. The germline CDR1 and CDR2 sequences are SGHNT and YYREEE (reference sequence). The CDR3 DNA sequence: TGTGCCAGCAGCTTGGCCCCACAGGGGAAAAGGGTTGTCGATGAGCAGTTCTTC. Encoded protein: CASSLAPQGKRVVDEQFF.

The chain is built from TRBV5-1 and TRBJ1-5; 8 bases match TRBD1. Per the germline V gene, CDR1 is SGHRS and CDR2 is YFSETQ. The CDR3 runs to 13 residues. After removal of 4 bases from V and 7 bases from J, the junction contained 4 bases not matched to a gene. The CDR3 DNA reads TGCGCCAGCAGCATTTCAGGGGGCCAGCCCCAGCATTTT. It codes for CASSISGGQPQHF.

V and J are TRBV4-2 and TRBJ2-7; 9 bases are a match to TRBD2. Trimming took 3 bases from V and 3 from J; bases not matched to a gene: 15. This CDR3 contains 18 residues. CDR1 and CDR2 (germline): LGHNA, YNFKEQ. The chain's CDR3 is CASSHLSGGRDRRYEQYF. The CDR3 DNA follows: TGTGCCAGCAGCCACCTTAGCGGGGGACGGGACAGACGCTACGAGCAGTACTTC.

The J gene is TRBJ1-6, the V gene TRBV7-6; tentatively, D is TRBD1 (6 bases). V was cut by 3 bases and J by 7 bases, with 16 bases left in between. CDR3 length: 16 amino acids. Germline V gene data show CDR1 as SGHVS and CDR2 as FNYEAQ. The CDR3 DNA is TGTGCCAGCAGCTTTAGTGTAAGAGGGGGAAATTCACCCCTCCACTTT. Translated, it gives CASSFSVRGGNSPLHF.

About this clone itself: The same CDR3 also results from other DNA sequences found in this sample. The chain employs TRBV18 and TRBJ1-1; 7 bases fit TRBD1. Looked up from germline, CDR1 is KGHSH and CDR2 is LQKENI. The CDR3 length is 13 residues. The V segment lost 1 base and the J segment 4 bases; nucleotides outside the gene matches: 0. CDR3 DNA sequence: TGTGCCAGCTCACCACAGGGGGCCACTGAAGCTTTCTTT. This gives the protein CASSPQGATEAFF. The complete variable domain, with remaining parts taken from reference TRBV18 and TRBJ1-1, reads NAGVMQNPRHLVRRRGQEARLRCSPMKGHSHVYWYRQLPEEGLKFMVYLQKENIIDESGMPKERFSAEFPKEGPSILRIQQVVRGDSAAYFCASSPQGATEAFFGQGTRLTVV.

V is TRBV3-1 (or the pseudogene TRBV3-2) and J is TRBJ1-2; 7 nucleotides align to TRBD1. The CDR3 is 16 residues long. CDR1 LGHDT and CDR2 YNNKEL come from the germline V gene (reference sequence). Losses at the gene ends were 3 bases for V and 2 bases for J; bases not matched to a gene: 9. CDR3 loop: CASSHLSTGANYGYTF. The CDR3 DNA is TGTGCCAGCAGCCATCTTTCAACAGGGGCAAACTATGGCTACACCTTC.

The gene calls are TRBV4-2 and TRBJ2-5, with a possible D match to TRBD1 (6 bases). This CDR3 is built from 15 residues. Germline assignment: CDR1 LGHNA and CDR2 YNFKEQ. Between the trimmed V and J ends, which lost 0 bases and 3 bases, there was a span of 11 bases. The CDR3 sequence is CASSQDHGQKETQYF. For the CDR3, the DNA is TGTGCCAGCAGCCAAGATCATGGACAGAAAGAGACCCAGTACTTC.

This sequence joins TRBV19 and TRBJ2-1; 8 bases are shared with TRBD2. CDR3 size: 15 residues. Trimming removed 8 bases from V and 6 bases from J; junction bases left unmatched: 12. Per the germline V gene, CDR1 is LNHDA and CDR2 is SQIVND (reference sequence). CDR3 amino acids: CASSPPGGLGNEQFF. The CDR3 nucleotides are TGTGCCAGTTCTCCACCGGGAGGGCTTGGCAATGAGCAGTTCTTC. Filled out from reference TRBV19 and TRBJ2-1, the complete variable domain reads DGGITQSPKYLFRKEGQNVTLSCEQNLNHDAMYWYRQDPGQGLRLIYYSQIVNDFQKGDIAEGYSVSREKKESFPLTVTSAQKNPTAFYLCASSPPGGLGNEQFFGPGTRLTVL.